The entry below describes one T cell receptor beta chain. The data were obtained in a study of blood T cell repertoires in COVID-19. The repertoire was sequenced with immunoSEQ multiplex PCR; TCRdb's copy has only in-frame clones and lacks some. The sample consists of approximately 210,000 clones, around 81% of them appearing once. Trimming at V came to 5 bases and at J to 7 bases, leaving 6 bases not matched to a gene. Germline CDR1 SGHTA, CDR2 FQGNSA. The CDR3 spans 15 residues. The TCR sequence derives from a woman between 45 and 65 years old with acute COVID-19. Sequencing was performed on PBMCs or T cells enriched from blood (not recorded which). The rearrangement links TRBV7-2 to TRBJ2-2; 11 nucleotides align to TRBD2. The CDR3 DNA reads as TGTGCCAGCAGCCGGGGCCTAGCGGGGGGCGGGGAGCTGTTTTTT. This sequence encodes CASSRGLAGGGELFF.